These 32 T cell receptor beta chains were sequenced from one sample in a study of chemoradiotherapy in HPV16-positive cancers. Here immunoSEQ multiplex PCR was the method, and the copy in TCRdb shows in-frame clones only, minus some. The sample carries some 970 clones, about 92% recorded once. This sample comprised tumor tissue, obtained from a patient who underwent chemoradiotherapy. Every receptor here comes from a human donor with HPV-associated anogenital cancer.

The chain carries TRBV9 and TRBJ2-7; D gene ambiguous. This CDR3 contains 12 residues. Trimming removed 4 bases from V and 5 bases from J, with 10 bases in between. Germline assignment: CDR1 SGDLS and CDR2 YYNGEE. CDR3 DNA: TGTGCCAGCAGCAACACGCCGGACGAGCAGTACTTC. It yields the protein CASSNTPDEQYF.

This clone came up once. The chain couples TRBV5-4 to TRBJ2-3; TRBD2 matches 9 bases. The CDR3 contains 16 residues. Germline trimming cut 3 bases from V and 3 bases from J; bases unmatched to any gene: 8. CDR1 is SGHNT, CDR2 YYREEE, per germline (reference sequence). The CDR3 here is CASSWGVTSGTDTQYF. Written as DNA, the CDR3 is TGTGCCAGCAGCTGGGGGGTGACTAGCGGAACAGATACGCAGTATTTT.

The chain carries TRBV7-6 and TRBJ1-6; 7 bases map to TRBD1. After removal of 0 bases from V and 5 bases from J, the junction contained 7 bases not matched to a gene. The CDR3 is 17 residues long. The germline CDR1 and CDR2 sequences are SGHVS and FNYEAQ. In DNA form, the CDR3 reads TGTGCCAGCAGCTTAGCCTCTTCCGGGACAGATAATTCACCCCTCCACTTT. This encodes CASSLASSGTDNSPLHF.

Of note for this clone: The sample carries other DNA sequences with the same CDR3. The chain has TRBV18 and TRBJ2-5; maybe TRBD1 (6 bases). Germline V CDR1 and CDR2: KGHSH, LQKENI. Trimming removed 6 bases at V and 2 bases at J, with 10 bases between. The CDR3 runs 13 residues. The CDR3 DNA reads TGTGCCAGCTCCCGGACAGCGCAAGAGACCCAGTACTTC. This sequence encodes CASSRTAQETQYF.

The chain employs TRBV4-1 and TRBJ2-3; the D gene is possibly TRBD1 (6 bases). The CDR3 sequence is 15 residues long. Germline V gene lookup returns CDR1 MGHRA and CDR2 YSYEKL. Trimming left V 0 bases short and J 3 bases short, with 10 bases between. CDR3 sequence reads: CASSQDLQGTDTQYF. For the CDR3, the DNA is TGCGCCAGCAGCCAAGATCTCCAGGGGACAGATACGCAGTATTTT.

V and J are TRBV9 and TRBJ1-6, with D maybe TRBD1 (5 bases). Looked up from germline, CDR1 is SGDLS and CDR2 is YYNGEE. The CDR3 has 15 amino acids. V lost 5 bases and J 0 bases, leaving 9 bases between the germline ends. CDR3 DNA sequence: TGTGCCAGCAGAGGCAGGGACTCCTATAATTCACCCCTCCACTTT. Its protein is CASRGRDSYNSPLHF.

The chain employs TRBV30 and TRBJ1-2; D not certain. Germline V gene data show CDR1 as GTSNPN and CDR2 as SVGIG (reference sequence). Trimming took 0 bases from V and 1 from J, leaving 21 bases between them. The CDR3 runs 18 residues. The CDR3: CAWSVVFPGSKINYGYTF. CDR3 nucleotide sequence: TGTGCCTGGAGTGTGGTTTTTCCGGGGTCTAAAATTAACTATGGCTACACCTTC.

The CDR3 DNA reads as TGTGCCAGCAGTTCAATATTTTCGGGGGTAGGAGAGACCCAGTACTTC. This encodes CASSSIFSGVGETQYF. This chain connects TRBV7-6 to TRBJ2-5, with D possibly TRBD2 on 6 matching bases. The CDR3 runs 16 residues. The germline CDR1 and CDR2 sequences are SGHVS and FNYEAQ. V dropped 6 bases and J dropped 4 bases, with 21 bases sitting between them.

The chain links TRBV9 to TRBJ2-1; TRBD2 aligns across 11 bases. The V and J ends lost 3 bases and 4 bases, in that order; junction bases with no gene match: 6. This CDR3 comprises 16 residues. Germline V CDR1 and CDR2: SGDLS, YYNGEE. CDR3 DNA: TGTGCCAGCAGCGAGTTAGCGGGGGGGCCTTACAATGAGCAGTTCTTC. Its protein product is CASSELAGGPYNEQFF.

The chain joins TRBV19 to TRBJ1-1; D possibly corresponds to TRBD1 (5 bases). The CDR3 is 14 amino acids. Deletions cut 5 bases from V and 5 bases from J, with 15 bases between. The germline V gene encodes CDR1 LNHDA and CDR2 SQIVND (reference sequence). CDR3 sequence (DNA): TGTGCCAGTAGTCCGGAATGGGGGTGGACTGAAGCTTTCTTT. Its translation: CASSPEWGWTEAFF. Looking up the rest from reference TRBV19 and TRBJ1-1 gives the full variable domain: DGGITQSPKYLFRKEGQNVTLSCEQNLNHDAMYWYRQDPGQGLRLIYYSQIVNDFQKGDIAEGYSVSREKKESFPLTVTSAQKNPTAFYLCASSPEWGWTEAFFGQGTRLTVV.

The chain links TRBV5-6 to TRBJ1-6; the D gene is possibly TRBD1 (5 bases). Germline loops: CDR1 SGHDT, CDR2 YYEEEE. The CDR3 length is 15 residues. Deletions cut 4 bases from V and 7 bases from J, with 15 bases between. CDR3 nucleotides: TGTGCCAGCAGCCTACTAGACAGATCGAATTCACCCCTCCACTTT. Its translation: CASSLLDRSNSPLHF.

V is TRBV7-9 and J is TRBJ1-1, with a possible D match to TRBD1 (6 bases). Looked up from germline, CDR1 is SEHNR and CDR2 is FQNEAQ (reference sequence). Trimming left V 2 bases short and J 10 bases short, with 11 bases between. The CDR3 length is 12 residues. The CDR3 reads CASSLPGVGAFF. The CDR3 DNA reads as TGTGCCAGCAGCTTACCAGGGGTTGGAGCTTTCTTT.

The chain couples TRBV5-4 to TRBJ1-1, with D possibly TRBD1 on 6 matching bases. Trimming left V 2 bases short and J 2 bases short, with 10 bases between. The CDR3 totals 14 residues. CDR1 and CDR2 (germline): SGHNT, YYREEE (reference sequence). CDR3 region: CASSFRGGNTEAFF. The DNA of the CDR3 is TGTGCCAGCAGCTTCAGGGGCGGTAACACTGAAGCTTTCTTT.

This clone has a single count. The genes are TRBV7-8 and TRBJ2-1, with D unresolved. CDR3 length: 14 residues. The germline CDR1 and CDR2 sequences are SGHVS and FQNEAQ. V lost 5 bases, J lost 7 bases, and 15 bases lay in between. The CDR3 DNA reads as TGTGCCAGCAGCCCGTTTGGGGATCCGAATGAGCAGTTCTTC. Residues: CASSPFGDPNEQFF.

The CDR3: CASSVSGTADEKLFF. The CDR3 DNA is TGTGCCAGTAGTGTATCCGGGACAGCGGATGAAAAACTGTTTTTT. This chain uses TRBV19 with TRBJ1-4, with 7 bases fitting TRBD1. Per germline, CDR1 LNHDA and CDR2 SQIVND (reference sequence). The CDR3 runs to 15 residues. Trimming took 5 bases from V and 6 from J; bases not matched to a gene: 9.

The chain combines TRBV2 with TRBJ1-1; perhaps TRBD1 as D (6 bases). This CDR3 contains 14 residues. Germline V gene lookup returns CDR1 SNHLY and CDR2 FYNNEI. The V end lost 6 bases, the J end lost 0 bases, and 11 bases lay between the germline ends. The CDR3 DNA sequence: TGTGCCAGCAGCCCCGGGGGGCTGAACACTGAAGCTTTCTTT. The encoded protein is CASSPGGLNTEAFF.

The chain employs TRBV11-1 and TRBJ1-6; 9 positions agree with TRBD1. CDR3 length: 15 residues. Looked up from germline, CDR1 is SGHAT and CDR2 is FQDESV (reference sequence). Losses at the gene ends were 2 bases for V and 7 bases for J; bases not matched to a gene: 3. This chain's CDR3 is CASSLITGGNSPLHF. In DNA, the CDR3 is TGTGCCAGCAGCTTAATCACAGGGGGCAATTCACCCCTCCACTTT. The whole variable domain, filled in from reference TRBV11-1 and TRBJ1-6, reads EAEVAQSPRYKITEKSQAVAFWCDPISGHATLYWYRQILGQGPELLVQFQDESVVDDSQLPKDRFSAERLKGVDSTLKIQPAELGDSAMYLCASSLITGGNSPLHFGNGTRLTVT.

V and J are TRBV10-2 and TRBJ1-2, with unresolved D. The V gene's germline CDR1 is WSHSY and CDR2 SAAADI. The CDR3 length is 14 residues. The ends were cut back, 3 bases at V and 4 bases at J, with 12 bases in the middle. DNA for the CDR3: TGCGCCAGCAGTGACCAATTTGATTTCTATGGCTACACCTTC. Protein sequence: CASSDQFDFYGYTF.

This chain connects TRBV19 to TRBJ1-1, with D perhaps TRBD1 (5 bases). From germline, CDR1 is LNHDA and CDR2 SQIVND (reference sequence). The CDR3 contains 14 residues. Trimming pared 7 bases from V and 6 bases from J, leaving 18 bases between. Here the CDR3 DNA reads TGTGCCAGTATCGACGGGACCCCCAGAGCTGAAGCTTTCTTT. As protein: CASIDGTPRAEAFF.

In its sample, this clone was seen a few times. The V gene is TRBV12-2, the J gene TRBJ1-4. TRBV12-2 represents a pseudogene. The CDR3 extends over 15 amino acids. CDR3 loop: CASRLLRRLNEKLFF. Written as DNA, the CDR3 is TGTGCAAGTCGCTTATTAAGGCGTTTGAATGAAAAACTGTTTTTT.

The CDR3: CASSLNTGSPYGYTF. The CDR3 region has the DNA TGTGCCAGCAGTTTGAACACCGGGTCCCCCTATGGCTACACCTTC. The chain is built from TRBV9 and TRBJ1-2; no clear D. The CDR3 covers 15 residues. Germline V CDR1 and CDR2: SGDLS, YYNGEE. The V end was cut by 5 bases, the J end by 4 bases, with 18 bases between.

This sequence joins TRBV5-1 and TRBJ1-1; D perhaps matches TRBD1 (5 bases). The CDR3 has 13 residues. V was clipped by 5 bases and J by 4 bases, with 12 bases between them. In germline, CDR1 is SGHRS, CDR2 YFSETQ. CDR3 protein: CASRTQGGTEAFF. The DNA for the CDR3 is TGCGCCAGCAGGACTCAGGGCGGCACTGAAGCTTTCTTT.

The rearrangement uses TRBV5-4 and TRBJ2-2; 7 bases agree with TRBD2. Germline trimming cut 0 bases from V and 6 bases from J; bases unmatched to any gene: 8. Per germline, CDR1 SGHNT and CDR2 YYREEE (reference sequence). The CDR3 spans 16 residues. Written as DNA, the CDR3 is TGTGCCAGCAGCTTGGTCCCTCCGACTAGCTCCGGGGAGCTGTTTTTT. It is translated as CASSLVPPTSSGELFF.

This clone was observed a handful of times. V and J are TRBV7-8 and TRBJ2-6, with D unclear. The CDR3 is 16 amino acids. V was pared by 5 bases and J by 5 bases, with 16 bases between. CDR1 and CDR2 (germline): SGHVS, FQNEAQ. The CDR3 region has the DNA TGTGCCAGCAGCGGTTACCCACAAAGTCGGGCCAACGTCCTGACTTTC. Translated, it gives CASSGYPQSRANVLTF.

The chain carries TRBV29-1 and TRBJ2-2, with 9 bases aligning to TRBD2. The J segment lost 2 bases and the V segment lost 6 bases, leaving 10 bases of the junction unmatched. Germline-derived CDR1 and CDR2 are SQVTM and ANQGSEA. The CDR3 is made up of 16 amino acids. This CDR3 reads CSVLSGGSSNTGELFF. The CDR3 DNA reads TGCAGCGTCCTGAGCGGGGGGAGTTCAAACACCGGGGAGCTGTTTTTT.

The V call is TRBV11-2, the J call TRBJ1-3, with 7 bases aligning to TRBD1. The CDR3 spans 14 residues. The V and J ends lost 7 bases and 8 bases, in that order; junction bases with no gene match: 11. Germline values: CDR1 SGHAT, CDR2 FQNNGV. The CDR3 nucleotides read TGTGCCAGCACCACCCCGGCAGGGGGGGACACCATATATTTT. Translation: CASTTPAGGDTIYF.

The gene calls are TRBV28 and TRBJ2-7, with D possibly being TRBD2 (6 bases). Germline values: CDR1 MDHEN, CDR2 SYDVKM. CDR3 length equals 16 residues. The V gene lost 6 bases and the J gene lost 4 bases, with 22 bases spanning the gap. The DNA for the CDR3 is TGTGCCAGCAGCCTACCATCCGGGGGTAAAGGGTACGAGCAGTACTTC. It encodes CASSLPSGGKGYEQYF.

The rearrangement links TRBV23-1 to TRBJ2-5; D gene unclear. TRBV23-1 is treated as an ORF (open reading frame) with a function not yet certain. CDR3 length equals 13 residues. Trimming took 4 bases from V and 3 from J, leaving 9 bases between them. This CDR3 is CASSPPGKETQYF. The CDR3 coding sequence is TGCGCCAGCAGTCCCCCGGGTAAAGAGACCCAGTACTTC.

This chain joins TRBV2 and TRBJ1-5, with D perhaps matching TRBD1 (6 bases). The CDR3 is 13 amino acids. The V gene lost 5 bases and the J gene lost 5 bases, with 10 bases spanning the gap. Germline CDR1 is SNHLY and CDR2 is FYNNEI. Here the CDR3 reads CASSTGLDQPQHF. CDR3 bases: TGTGCCAGCAGTACAGGGTTAGATCAGCCCCAGCATTTT.

The chain recombines TRBV5-1 with TRBJ2-3; TRBD2 is a possible D gene (6 bases). Deletions cut 4 bases from V and 3 bases from J, with 12 bases between. The CDR3 is made up of 14 amino acids. Per the germline V gene, CDR1 is SGHRS and CDR2 is YFSETQ. The CDR3 nucleotides read TGCGCCAGCAGCACAGGACTACAGACAGATACGCAGTATTTT. Residues: CASSTGLQTDTQYF.

As DNA, the CDR3 is TGTGCCAGCAGATTTACCGGGACAGGGGGCTGGGGTCAAGAGACCCAGTACTTC. This translates into CASRFTGTGGWGQETQYF. The rearrangement joins TRBV7-8 to TRBJ2-5; TRBD1 matches at 12 bases. V trimming: 6 bases; J trimming: 2 bases; junction bases outside the gene matches: 13. Germline loops: CDR1 SGHVS, CDR2 FQNEAQ. This CDR3 contains 18 residues.

CDR3 region: CASSVESGQPQHF. The CDR3 region has the DNA TGTGCCAGCAGCGTAGAGTCCGGTCAGCCCCAGCATTTT. The rearrangement joins TRBV9 to TRBJ1-5; D is unresolved. CDR1 is SGDLS, CDR2 YYNGEE, per germline. With 0 bases removed from V and 6 bases from J, the gap between germline ends came to 7 bases. This CDR3 region has 13 residues.